The rows below give T cell receptor beta chains drawn from one sample of a study of T cells after yellow fever vaccination. TCRdb re-called the 5' RACE reads with MiXCR, one entry per CDR3 protein. The sample has 300,000 or so distinct CDR3 sequences, approximately 8% seen once. The sample was PBMCs, taken roughly seven weeks after the first yellow fever vaccination. These receptor sequences come from a young man who received the YFV17D yellow fever vaccine. Each CDR3 is given with its conserved first and last residue. The D gene is left open where the match is weak. Where a row states a size, it is once, few, many or the class of an expanded clone; other rows omit it.

CDR3 | DNA | J | D | size | V
CASSLRSGGGVETQYF | TGCGCCAGCAGCTTGAGATCGGGAGGTGGCGTAGAGACCCAGTACTTC | TRBJ2-5 | TRBD2 | few | TRBV5-1
CASSNWMPYEQYF | TGTGCCAGCAGCAATTGGATGCCCTACGAGCAGTACTTC | TRBJ2-7 | NA | NA | TRBV12-3/TRBV12-4
CTSTLTGRETQYF | TGTACCAGCACCTTGACAGGGAGAGAGACCCAGTACTTC | TRBJ2-5 | TRBD1 | NA | TRBV6-6
CSARDRINQPQHF | TGCAGTGCTAGGGACAGGATCAATCAGCCCCAGCATTTT | TRBJ1-5 | TRBD1 | few | TRBV20-1
CASSPGTSVGETQYF | TGTGCCAGCAGTCCTGGGACTAGCGTGGGAGAGACCCAGTACTTC | TRBJ2-5 | TRBD2 | NA | TRBV27
CASSPRLRTSSNSPLHF | TGTGCCAGCAGCCCCAGATTGCGGACCTCTAGTAATTCACCCCTCCACTTT | TRBJ1-6 | NA | NA | TRBV7-2
CASSLKPHTGTRETQYF | TGCGCCAGCAGCTTGAAACCCCATACAGGGACCCGAGAGACCCAGTACTTC | TRBJ2-5 | NA | few | TRBV5-1
CASSSLYGTKGGYTF | TGTGCCAGCAGCTCCCTCTATGGGACTAAAGGCGGCTACACCTTC | TRBJ1-2 | NA | many | TRBV7-8
CASSPDSLYGYTF | TGTGCCAGTAGTCCAGACAGTCTCTATGGCTACACCTTC | TRBJ1-2 | NA | many | TRBV19
CSATPIGQGGNYGYTF | TGCAGTGCTACCCCAATCGGACAGGGCGGTAACTATGGCTACACCTTC | TRBJ1-2 | TRBD1 | few | TRBV20-1
CASTARGSTQETQYF | TGTGCCAGCACAGCCCGGGGATCCACTCAAGAGACCCAGTACTTC | TRBJ2-5 | NA | few | TRBV7-2
CASSQQGGLQSPLHF | TGCGCCAGCAGCCAACAAGGGGGCCTCCAATCACCCCTCCACTTT | TRBJ1-6 | TRBD1 | few | TRBV4-1
CASPGAGRQETQYF | TGTGCCAGCCCCGGGGCGGGCCGACAAGAGACCCAGTACTTC | TRBJ2-5 | NA | NA | TRBV28
CASSQDQGTGGYYF | TGCGCCAGCAGCCAAGACCAAGGGACAGGGGGGTACTACTTT | TRBJ1-1 | TRBD1 | few | TRBV4-3
CASSSDRASNEQFF | TGTGCCAGCAGTTCCGACAGGGCGTCCAATGAGCAGTTCTTC | TRBJ2-1 | TRBD1 | few | TRBV12-3/TRBV12-4
CAWGRDRFYEQYF | TGTGCCTGGGGTAGGGACAGATTCTACGAGCAGTACTTC | TRBJ2-7 | TRBD1 | few | TRBV30
CASSFGAGGFRYEQYF | TGTGCCAGCAGTTTTGGTGCGGGGGGGTTTAGATACGAGCAGTACTTC | TRBJ2-7 | TRBD2 | few | TRBV12-3/TRBV12-4
CASGRGGGTNEQFF | TGTGCCAGCGGCAGGGGCGGGGGGACGAATGAGCAGTTCTTC | TRBJ2-1 | TRBD2 | few | TRBV11-2
CSVLPNGDTEAFF | TGCAGCGTTCTCCCTAACGGAGACACTGAAGCTTTCTTT | TRBJ1-1 | NA | NA | TRBV29-1